A single sample gave rise to the 2 T cell receptor beta chains below, sequenced in a study of memory CD4+ T cells and cytomegalovirus serostatus. Assay used: immunoSEQ multiplex PCR; TCRdb lists only in-frame clones, some missing. The sample carries some 58,000 clones, 70% to 80% recorded once. The sort gate was single viable CD3+CD4+CD8-CD45RO+ cells for memory CD4+ T cells. The sequenced sample was memory CD4+ T cells from blood. The receptors originated from an adult in good health and CMV-seronegative.

This clone was seen a single time. V usage is TRBV6-5 and J usage is TRBJ2-3, with D possibly TRBD2 on 6 matching bases. This CDR3 has 15 amino acids. CDR1 is MNHEY, CDR2 SVGAGI, per germline. Trimming stripped 2 bases from V and 4 bases from J, with 13 bases between. This chain's CDR3 is CASSYVAAGPDTQYF. Here the CDR3 DNA reads TGTGCCAGCAGTTACGTAGCGGCGGGTCCAGATACGCAGTATTTT.

This clone was found many times. CDR3 in DNA: TGTGCCAGCAGTCTGGGACTAGCGGGCAATGAGCAGTTCTTC. This translates into CASSLGLAGNEQFF. V gene TRBV2 combines with J gene TRBJ2-1; 12 nucleotides match TRBD2. The CDR3 runs 14 residues. CDR1 is SNHLY and CDR2 is FYNNEI in the germline V gene. With V trimmed by 5 bases and J by 6 bases, 2 bases remained unmatched.